The clone carrying this T cell receptor beta chain was counted between two and nine times. Its antigen is not identified. Germline V gene lookup returns CDR1 SGHRS and CDR2 YFSETQ. V was clipped by 3 bases and J by 7 bases, with 8 bases between them. The CDR3 has 11 amino acids. The sample originates from a study of CD8 T cell repertoires and HIV-1 epitope variants. For the study at large: Enriched T cells were co-cultured with equal numbers of autologous T cell-negative antigen-presenting cells. An uncultured baseline aliquot held 1M T cells. Study-level findings and limits: Six of nine antigen-specific clonotypes appeared cross-reactive to autologous or escape variants.

Generated by immunoSEQ multiplex PCR, the TCRdb table keeps only in-frame clones and is missing some. The table lists under 5,500 clones, 67% of them singletons. The chain couples TRBV5-1 to TRBJ2-7, with D possibly being TRBD1 (6 bases). The TCR originated in a male donor with HIV. Specimen: cultured CD8+ T cells derived from PBMCs. CDR3 sequence: CASSSTGEQYF. For the CDR3, the DNA is TGCGCCAGCAGCTCCACAGGGGAGCAGTACTTC.